The 5 T cell receptor beta chains reported below all come from one sample, sequenced in a study of T cell responses to AZD1222 COVID-19 vaccine. The repertoire was sequenced with immunoSEQ multiplex PCR; TCRdb's copy has only in-frame clones and lacks some. Altogether roughly 120,000 clones are present, around 89% being singletons, with the ten largest covering 6% to 8%. The material sequenced was peripheral blood, taken 28 days after the second AZD1222 dose. Receptors originate from an adult who received the AZD1222 COVID-19 vaccine.

This clone was counted between two and nine times. The V and J genes are TRBV6-4 and TRBJ2-2, with D possibly being TRBD1 (5 bases). This CDR3 contains 14 residues. V shed 3 bases and J shed 5 bases, with 10 bases lying between them. Per germline, CDR1 MRHNA and CDR2 SNTAGT. CDR3 DNA sequence: TGTGCCAGCAGTGAAGGGGTGGGAACCGGGGAGCTGTTTTTT. Translation gives CASSEGVGTGELFF.

This chain connects TRBV10-3 to TRBJ2-3, with D hard to call. The CDR3 loop spans 13 amino acids. V was trimmed by 0 bases and J by 7 bases, leaving 8 bases between them. The germline V gene has CDR1 ENHRY and CDR2 SYGVKD. The CDR3 DNA reads as TGTGCCATCAGTGAGTCTAGTAGCCATACGCAGTATTTT. It is translated as CAISESSSHTQYF.

The chain recombines TRBV7-2 with TRBJ2-3; D is undetermined. The germline V gene encodes CDR1 SGHTA and CDR2 FQGNSA. V was cut by 2 bases and J by 1 base, with 7 bases left in between. The CDR3 extends over 14 amino acids. The DNA for the CDR3 is TGTGCCAGCAGCTTAAGTCTTGGCACAGATACGCAGTATTTT. The encoded protein is CASSLSLGTDTQYF.

This clone has only one observation. This same CDR3 is encoded by further DNA sequences in the sample. This chain connects TRBV12-3 or TRBV12-4 to TRBJ1-4, with D unresolved. The V gene lost 3 bases and the J gene lost 7 bases, with 3 bases spanning the gap. This CDR3 spans 11 amino acids. DNA of the CDR3: TGTGCCAGCAGTTTGGGTGAAAAACTGTTTTTT. This sequence encodes CASSLGEKLFF.

The genes are TRBV9 and TRBJ2-1; D not certain. The ends were cut back, 3 bases at V and 0 bases at J, with 13 bases in the middle. The CDR3 spans 16 residues. CDR1 SGDLS and CDR2 YYNGEE come from the germline V gene. This CDR3 is CASSGSGSSSYNEQFF. Written as DNA, the CDR3 is TGTGCCAGCAGCGGGTCGGGCTCCAGCTCCTACAATGAGCAGTTCTTC.